This T cell receptor beta chain was sequenced in a study of cytomegalovirus exposure and HLA in healthy donors. Broader study findings: Subsequent analysis showed first-cohort TCR clusters tending to co-occur in 120 or so validation repertoires. Reportedly, cytomegalovirus status was diagnosed with high sensitivity and specificity.

About this clone itself: The antigen is not known.

The CDR3 contains 14 residues. Germline CDR1 reads LNHDA; CDR2 reads SQIVND (reference sequence). V was pared by 4 bases and J by 7 bases, with 8 bases of the junction left unmatched. The table came from immunoSEQ multiplex PCR; TCRdb's copy has only in-frame clones and leaves some out. The sample shows some 150,000 clones, approximately 86% of them seen only once. The donors were members of the roughly 120-subject validation cohort (separate from the roughly 660-subject first cohort). The chain combines TRBV19 with TRBJ2-3; 7 bases fit TRBD1. Sequencing used PBMCs. The origin of this receptor is a man between 18 and 29 years old in good health and CMV-seropositive. The DNA for the CDR3 is TGTGCCAGTAGTACGGACAGGACGAGAAATACGCAGTATTTT. This sequence encodes CASSTDRTRNTQYF.